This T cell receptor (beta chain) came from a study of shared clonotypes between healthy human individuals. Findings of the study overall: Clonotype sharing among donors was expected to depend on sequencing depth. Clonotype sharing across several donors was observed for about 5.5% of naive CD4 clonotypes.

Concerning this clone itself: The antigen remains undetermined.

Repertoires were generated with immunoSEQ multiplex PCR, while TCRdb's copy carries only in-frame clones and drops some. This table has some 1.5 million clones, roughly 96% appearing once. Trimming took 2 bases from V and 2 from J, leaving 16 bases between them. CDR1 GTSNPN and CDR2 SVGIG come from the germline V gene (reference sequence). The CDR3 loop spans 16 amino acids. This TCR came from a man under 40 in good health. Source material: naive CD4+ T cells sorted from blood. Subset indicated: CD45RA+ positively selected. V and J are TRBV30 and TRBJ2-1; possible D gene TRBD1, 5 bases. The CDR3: CAWSLQDQRPYNEQFF. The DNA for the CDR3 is TGTGCCTGGAGTCTACAGGATCAACGCCCCTACAATGAGCAGTTCTTC.